This T cell receptor beta chain was recovered during a study of cytotoxic CD8 clonotypes in ibrutinib-treated CLL. Overall study context: Patient counts were 11 relapsed/refractory, more than 14 treatment-naive and roughly 18 IGHV unmutated.

Assay used: immunoSEQ multiplex PCR; TCRdb lists only in-frame clones, some missing. Among around 25,000 clones, roughly 62% were seen once, and the ten largest hold approximately 30%. Study findings and constraints: Against age-matched healthy donors, baseline clonality ran higher and tracked circulating CD8+ T-cell counts. Few clonotypes were public, and these shrank or held steady under treatment.

As concerns this clone: The antigen is unknown.

Frozen-stored PBMCs produced about 2 micrograms of genomic DNA for TCR beta libraries. This specimen consisted of PBMCs, obtained after 24 months of ibrutinib treatment. The sequence derives from a human donor with chronic lymphocytic leukemia.

This chain's CDR3 is CASNPGSSGNTIYF. Here the CDR3 DNA reads TGTGCCAGCAACCCGGGATCCTCTGGAAACACCATATATTTT. The chain uses TRBV2 and TRBJ1-3; D gene uncertain. Germline loops: CDR1 SNHLY, CDR2 FYNNEI. This CDR3 has 14 amino acids. V was trimmed by 7 bases and J by 0 bases, leaving 10 bases between them.